Below are 27 T cell receptor beta chains sequenced from a single sample in a study of beta chain features in type 1 diabetes. The investigators reverse transcribed all of the isolated RNA, so they sequenced expressed TCRB transcripts. Some clones are missing from TCRdb's copy, which holds only in-frame ones; the method was immunoSEQ multiplex PCR. The sample contains approximately 730,000 clones, about an eighth of which appear only once. Findings and caveats of the study: In every one of the four CD4+ subsets, TCRB CDR3s were moderately but significantly shorter in Type 1 diabetes patients.

No antigens are known for them. The sample was naive CD4+ T cells from blood. The source is a man younger than 35 with type 1 diabetes.

This clone was observed a handful of times. The V call is TRBV6-6, the J call TRBJ2-3; D gene unclear. CDR3 length: 13 residues. Germline V gives CDR1 MNHNY, CDR2 SVGAGI (reference sequence). V lost 6 bases, J lost 1 base, and 8 bases lay in between. The CDR3 DNA reads TGTGCCAGCAGCCAGGACGGCACAGATACGCAGTATTTT. Protein sequence: CASSQDGTDTQYF.

This clone was counted between two and nine times. The gene calls are TRBV4-1 and TRBJ2-1, with a weak D call TRBD1 (6 bases). The CDR3 is 11 residues long. Trimming took 1 base from V and 12 from J, leaving 7 bases between them. Germline loops: CDR1 MGHRA, CDR2 YSYEKL. The CDR3 nucleotides read TGCGCCAGCAGCCAAGGGGGGCTGCAGTTCTTC. Protein: CASSQGGLQFF.

The rearrangement links TRBV4-1 to TRBJ1-1; TRBD1 matches 8 bases. The CDR3 is 16 amino acids. V was clipped by 4 bases and J by 1 base; unmatched bases: 8. Per germline, CDR1 MGHRA and CDR2 YSYEKL. The CDR3: CASSPSRDRRNTEAFF. Here the CDR3 DNA reads TGCGCCAGCAGCCCCTCCCGGGACAGGAGGAACACTGAAGCTTTCTTT.

J is TRBJ1-4 and V is TRBV9, with 12 bases fitting TRBD1. The CDR3 spans 16 residues. Germline CDR1 and CDR2: SGDLS and YYNGEE. Trimming removed 3 bases from V and 7 bases from J; junction bases left unmatched: 7. CDR3 DNA: TGTGCCAGCAGCGACCGGGGACAGGGGGCCGGTGAAAAACTGTTTTTT. Its translation is CASSDRGQGAGEKLFF. Variable domain in full (rest from reference TRBV9 and TRBJ1-4): DSGVTQTPKHLITATGQRVTLRCSPRSGDLSVYWYQQSLDQGLQFLIQYYNGEERAKGNILERFSAQQFPDLHSELNLSSLELGDSALYFCASSDRGQGAGEKLFFGSGTQLSVL.

In its sample, this clone was seen a few times. The chain recombines TRBV4-1 with TRBJ1-4; D unresolved. V dropped 1 base and J dropped 0 bases, with 21 bases sitting between them. The CDR3 is 20 residues long. Germline values: CDR1 MGHRA, CDR2 YSYEKL. CDR3 bases: TGCGCCAGCAGCCAAGTCGTCACCGCCGATCGAGTTGCAACTAATGAAAAACTGTTTTTT. This sequence encodes CASSQVVTADRVATNEKLFF.

The chain recombines TRBV28 with TRBJ2-7; D unclear. Germline-derived CDR1 and CDR2 are MDHEN and SYDVKM. This CDR3 is 11 amino acids long. Trimming removed 8 bases at V and 4 bases at J, with 9 bases between. CDR3 amino acids: CASGVIYEQYF. The CDR3 DNA is TGTGCCAGCGGAGTAATTTACGAGCAGTACTTC.

This clone was counted a few times. V gene TRBV28 combines with J gene TRBJ2-1; D assignment may be TRBD1 or TRBD2 (6 bases each). CDR3 length: 15 amino acids. Germline CDR1 reads MDHEN; CDR2 reads SYDVKM. The V and J ends lost 7 bases and 3 bases respectively, with 16 bases between them. In DNA form, the CDR3 reads TGTGCCAGCACTACACTCGGGGGCCGCTACAATGAGCAGTTCTTC. Translating it yields CASTTLGGRYNEQFF.

This clone came up a few times. V and J are TRBV25-1 and TRBJ2-7, with 12 bases that match TRBD2. The CDR3 is 14 amino acids. V shed 4 bases, J shed 3 bases, and the junction held 1 base outside the gene matches. Germline-derived CDR1 and CDR2 are MGHDK and SYGVNS. In nucleotides, the CDR3 is TGTGCCAGCAGTGGACTAGCGGGGGACTACGAGCAGTACTTC. This sequence encodes CASSGLAGDYEQYF.

As concerns this clone: This specimen includes other DNA sequences encoding the same CDR3. V and J are TRBV6-5 and TRBJ2-7; 7 bases are shared with TRBD1. Trimming cost V 0 bases and J 4 bases; bases outside gene matches: 3. The CDR3 consists of 14 residues. Germline loops: CDR1 MNHEY, CDR2 SVGAGI. CDR3 sequence: CASSYSTGRYEQYF. DNA for the CDR3: TGTGCCAGCAGTTACTCGACAGGGAGATACGAGCAGTACTTC.

As regards this clone: Other DNA variants within this sample encode the same CDR3. The chain has TRBV30 and TRBJ1-2, with D hard to call. The CDR3 has 15 amino acids. The germline V gene encodes CDR1 GTSNPN and CDR2 SVGIG (reference sequence). With 0 bases removed from V and 2 bases from J, the gap between germline ends came to 13 bases. In DNA, the CDR3 is TGTGCCTGGAGTGTACTGGGCGGACCGAACTATGGCTACACCTTC. This sequence encodes CAWSVLGGPNYGYTF.

V usage is TRBV5-1 and J usage is TRBJ1-1; 11 nucleotides align to TRBD1. The junction had 4 bases not matched to a gene; V was cut back by 2 bases and J by 4 bases. This CDR3 spans 15 amino acids. Looked up from germline, CDR1 is SGHRS and CDR2 is YFSETQ. Written as DNA, the CDR3 is TGCGCCAGCAGCTTCACCGGGACAGGGGGCACTGAAGCTTTCTTT. Protein: CASSFTGTGGTEAFF.

This chain connects TRBV13 to TRBJ1-4; 8 bases agree with TRBD1. This CDR3 region has 17 residues. From germline, CDR1 is PRHDT and CDR2 FYEKMQ (reference sequence). V dropped 3 bases and J dropped 1; count of bases not matched to a gene: 7. The CDR3 coding sequence is TGTGCCAGCAGCTTCAGACAGGGGCTCGAAACTAATGAAAAACTGTTTTTT. The encoded protein is CASSFRQGLETNEKLFF.

The J gene is TRBJ1-1, the V gene TRBV6-6, with D possibly being TRBD1 (6 bases). Germline loops: CDR1 MNHNY, CDR2 SVGAGI (reference sequence). V was cut by 8 bases and J by 4 bases, with 14 bases left in between. CDR3 length: 13 amino acids. The DNA for the CDR3 is TGTGCCAGCCTTTACCAGGGGACCACTGAAGCTTTCTTT. This gives the protein CASLYQGTTEAFF.

In DNA, the CDR3 is TGTGCCAGCAGTTACGACACAAGCTCCTATAATTCACCCCTCCACTTT. Its protein is CASSYDTSSYNSPLHF. The V and J genes are TRBV6-5 and TRBJ1-6; D is unclear. Germline lookup yields CDR1 MNHEY and CDR2 SVGAGI. The V gene lost 2 bases and the J gene lost 0 bases, with 8 bases spanning the gap. The CDR3 spans 16 residues.

The table lists this clone with a few counts. The CDR3 coding sequence is TGTGCCAGCAGCAAAGGGGCGAGCAGGTCAACTTTCTTT. This codes for CASSKGASRSTFF. V is TRBV21-1 and J is TRBJ1-1; TRBD1, as called in the table, went unchecked against the DNA. TRBV21-1 corresponds to a pseudogene. The CDR3 extends over 13 amino acids.

The chain couples TRBV4-1 to TRBJ2-7, with a tentative D call TRBD1 (5 bases). Germline V lookup: CDR1 MGHRA, CDR2 YSYEKL. CDR3 length: 16 amino acids. The V gene lost 2 bases and the J gene lost 0 bases, with 14 bases spanning the gap. The CDR3 is CASSQSLQGFSYEQYF. As DNA, the CDR3 is TGCGCCAGCAGCCAATCTCTCCAGGGTTTCTCCTACGAGCAGTACTTC.

Concerning this clone itself: In the same sample, other DNA sequences code for this CDR3. The chain combines TRBV30 with TRBJ1-1; the D is unclear. CDR3 size: 12 residues. CDR1 GTSNPN and CDR2 SVGIG come from the germline V gene (reference sequence). V was clipped by 0 bases and J by 5 bases, with 7 bases between them. The CDR3 loop reads CAWSVGGTEAFF. DNA of the CDR3: TGTGCCTGGAGTGTAGGAGGGACTGAAGCTTTCTTT.

V and J are TRBV5-4 and TRBJ2-5; 12 nucleotides agree with TRBD2. CDR1 and CDR2 (germline): SGHNT, YYREEE (reference sequence). V gave up 0 bases and J gave up 1 base; unmatched junction bases: 7. This CDR3 is built from 18 residues. DNA for the CDR3: TGTGCCAGCAGCTTGGGTGGAACTAGCGGGGGGTCCCAAGAGACCCAGTACTTC. This codes for CASSLGGTSGGSQETQYF.

The rearrangement joins TRBV19 to TRBJ1-2; D remains ambiguous. V was trimmed by 4 bases and J by 4 bases, leaving 10 bases between them. The CDR3 extends over 13 amino acids. The germline CDR1 and CDR2 sequences are LNHDA and SQIVND (reference sequence). The CDR3 nucleotides read TGTGCCAGTAGTAGTCGGAGCTTCTATGGCTACACCTTC. This encodes CASSSRSFYGYTF.

The chain combines TRBV14 with TRBJ1-6; D is ambiguous. The CDR3 has 14 residues. Per the germline V gene, CDR1 is SGHDN and CDR2 is FVKESK. V gave up 0 bases and J gave up 14 bases, with 14 bases separating them. CDR3 sequence reads: CASSQEGVSSTLHF. For the CDR3, the DNA is TGTGCCAGCAGCCAAGAGGGCGTAAGTTCGACCCTCCACTTT.

The chain carries TRBV5-1 and TRBJ2-1; 8 nucleotides agree with TRBD1. J lost 5 bases, V lost 3 bases, and 4 bases had no gene match. The CDR3 extends over 14 amino acids. The germline V gene has CDR1 SGHRS and CDR2 YFSETQ. The chain's CDR3 is CASSWGTGNNEQFF. CDR3 nucleotides: TGCGCCAGCAGCTGGGGGACAGGCAACAATGAGCAGTTCTTC.

The chain carries TRBV7-9 and TRBJ2-7, with 9 bases matching TRBD1. CDR1 and CDR2 from the germline V gene are SEHNR and FQNEAQ (reference sequence). V was clipped by 4 bases and J by 7 bases; unmatched bases: 5. There are 13 residues in the CDR3. The DNA for the CDR3 is TGTGCCAGCAGCTCTACAGGGGGCGGAGAGCAGTACTTC. Its translation is CASSSTGGGEQYF.

The chain has TRBV14 and TRBJ2-7, with 7 bases that match TRBD1. This CDR3 has 14 amino acids. Germline V gene lookup returns CDR1 SGHDN and CDR2 FVKESK. The ends lost 4 bases at V and 3 bases at J; junction bases unmatched: 6. CDR3 sequence: CASSLFRDSYEQYF. In nucleotides, the CDR3 is TGTGCCAGCAGCCTCTTTCGGGACAGCTACGAGCAGTACTTC.

The rearrangement links TRBV28 to TRBJ1-6; TRBD1 matches 11 bases. CDR3 size: 16 residues. Germline V lookup: CDR1 MDHEN, CDR2 SYDVKM. Unmatched junction bases numbered 12, after V lost 8 bases and J lost 9 bases. CDR3 loop: CASVPGQGVGVSPLHF. CDR3 DNA: TGTGCCAGCGTCCCGGGACAGGGGGTTGGTGTTTCACCCCTCCACTTT. Together with reference TRBV28 and TRBJ1-6, the CDR3 gives the full variable domain: DVKVTQSSRYLVKRTGEKVFLECVQDMDHENMFWYRQDPGLGLRLIYFSYDVKMKEKGDIPEGYSVSREKKERFSLILESASTNQTSMYLCASVPGQGVGVSPLHFGNGTRLTVT.

This clone showed up just a few times. This rearrangement joins TRBV19 to TRBJ2-1; a possible D gene is TRBD2 (5 bases). CDR1 LNHDA and CDR2 SQIVND come from the germline V gene (reference sequence). V shed 7 bases and J shed 10 bases, with 11 bases lying between them. The CDR3 consists of 11 residues. CDR3 protein: CASTSSGEQFF. CDR3 nucleotides: TGTGCCAGTACCTCCTCGGGGGAGCAGTTCTTC. The whole variable domain, filled in from reference TRBV19 and TRBJ2-1, reads DGGITQSPKYLFRKEGQNVTLSCEQNLNHDAMYWYRQDPGQGLRLIYYSQIVNDFQKGDIAEGYSVSREKKESFPLTVTSAQKNPTAFYLCASTSSGEQFFGPGTRLTVL.

This clone showed up just a few times. The sample carries other DNA sequences with the same CDR3. The genes are TRBV4-1 and TRBJ1-1; no definite D call. The CDR3 sequence is 13 residues long. The V end was cut by 2 bases, the J end by 1 base, with 5 bases between. CDR1 is MGHRA, CDR2 YSYEKL, per germline. The CDR3 here is CASSQNGNTEAFF. In nucleotides, the CDR3 is TGCGCCAGCAGCCAAAATGGGAACACTGAAGCTTTCTTT.

This rearrangement joins TRBV11-1 to TRBJ2-2, with TRBD2 as a possible D gene (6 bases). Trimming removed 5 bases from V and 0 bases from J, with 13 bases in between. The CDR3 is made up of 16 amino acids. Germline V lookup: CDR1 SGHAT, CDR2 FQDESV (reference sequence). The CDR3 DNA sequence: TGTGCCAGCAGCCAAATTAGCGGTGCGAACACCGGGGAGCTGTTTTTT. Translated: CASSQISGANTGELFF.